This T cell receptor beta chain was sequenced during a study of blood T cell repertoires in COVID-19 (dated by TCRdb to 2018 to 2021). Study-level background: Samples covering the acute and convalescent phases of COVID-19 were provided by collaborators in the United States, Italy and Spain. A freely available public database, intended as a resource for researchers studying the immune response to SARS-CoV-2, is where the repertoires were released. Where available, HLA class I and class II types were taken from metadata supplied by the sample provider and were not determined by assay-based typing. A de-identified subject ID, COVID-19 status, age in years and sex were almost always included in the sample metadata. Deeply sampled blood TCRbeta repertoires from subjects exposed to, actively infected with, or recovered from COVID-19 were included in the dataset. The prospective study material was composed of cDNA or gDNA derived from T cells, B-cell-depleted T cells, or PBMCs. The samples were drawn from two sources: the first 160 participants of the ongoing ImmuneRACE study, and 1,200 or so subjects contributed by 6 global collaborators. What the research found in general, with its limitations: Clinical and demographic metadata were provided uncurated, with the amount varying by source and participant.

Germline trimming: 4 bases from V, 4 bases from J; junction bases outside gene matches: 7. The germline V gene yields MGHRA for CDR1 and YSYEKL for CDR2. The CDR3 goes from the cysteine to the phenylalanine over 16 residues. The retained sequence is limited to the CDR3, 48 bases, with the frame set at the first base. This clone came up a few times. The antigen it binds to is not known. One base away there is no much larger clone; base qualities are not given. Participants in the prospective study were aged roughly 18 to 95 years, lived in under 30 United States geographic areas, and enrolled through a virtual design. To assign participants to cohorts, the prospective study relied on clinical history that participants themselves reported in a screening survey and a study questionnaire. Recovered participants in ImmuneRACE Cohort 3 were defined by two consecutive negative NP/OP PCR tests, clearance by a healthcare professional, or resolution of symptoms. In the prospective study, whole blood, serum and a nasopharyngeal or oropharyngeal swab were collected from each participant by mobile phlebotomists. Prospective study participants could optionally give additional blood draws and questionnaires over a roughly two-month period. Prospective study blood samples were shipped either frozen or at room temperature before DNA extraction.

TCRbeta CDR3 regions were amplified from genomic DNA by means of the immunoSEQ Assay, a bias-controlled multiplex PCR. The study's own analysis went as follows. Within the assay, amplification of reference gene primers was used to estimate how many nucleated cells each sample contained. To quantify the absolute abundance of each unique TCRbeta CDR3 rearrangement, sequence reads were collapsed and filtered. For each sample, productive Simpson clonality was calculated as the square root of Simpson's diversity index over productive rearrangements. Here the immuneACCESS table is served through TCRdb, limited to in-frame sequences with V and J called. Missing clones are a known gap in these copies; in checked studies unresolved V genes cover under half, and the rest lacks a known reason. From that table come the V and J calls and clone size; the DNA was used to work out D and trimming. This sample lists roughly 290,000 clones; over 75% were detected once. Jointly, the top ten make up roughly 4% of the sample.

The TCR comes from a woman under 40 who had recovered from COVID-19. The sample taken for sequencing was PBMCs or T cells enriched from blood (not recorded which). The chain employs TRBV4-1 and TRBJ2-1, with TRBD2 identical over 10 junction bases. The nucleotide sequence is TGCGCCAGCAGCCTCTGGGGGACTAGCGCTTACAATGAGCAGTTCTTC. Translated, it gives CASSLWGTSAYNEQFF.